What follows is one T cell receptor beta chain and its context. The sample is drawn from a study of CD8 T cells in Susac syndrome. This CDR3 comprises 14 residues. Germline values: CDR1 DFQATT, CDR2 SNEGSKA (reference sequence). Trimming removed 3 bases from V and 0 bases from J, with 10 bases in between. An amount of RNA that ranged from roughly 0.45 to 1 ug was reverse transcribed with random hexamers. TCRdb re-derived calls from the immunoSEQ multiplex PCR reads in MiXCR, one entry per CDR3 protein. The data show around 300,000 distinct CDR3 sequences, about 91% seen once. The sequencing sample was made of CD4+ T cells from PBMCs. The receptor was derived from a human donor with multiple sclerosis. The chain has TRBV20-1 and TRBJ2-3; perhaps TRBD1 as D (5 bases). CDR3 region: CSASRQISTDTQYF. CDR3 DNA sequence: TGCAGTGCTAGCAGACAGATCAGCACAGATACGCAGTATTTT.